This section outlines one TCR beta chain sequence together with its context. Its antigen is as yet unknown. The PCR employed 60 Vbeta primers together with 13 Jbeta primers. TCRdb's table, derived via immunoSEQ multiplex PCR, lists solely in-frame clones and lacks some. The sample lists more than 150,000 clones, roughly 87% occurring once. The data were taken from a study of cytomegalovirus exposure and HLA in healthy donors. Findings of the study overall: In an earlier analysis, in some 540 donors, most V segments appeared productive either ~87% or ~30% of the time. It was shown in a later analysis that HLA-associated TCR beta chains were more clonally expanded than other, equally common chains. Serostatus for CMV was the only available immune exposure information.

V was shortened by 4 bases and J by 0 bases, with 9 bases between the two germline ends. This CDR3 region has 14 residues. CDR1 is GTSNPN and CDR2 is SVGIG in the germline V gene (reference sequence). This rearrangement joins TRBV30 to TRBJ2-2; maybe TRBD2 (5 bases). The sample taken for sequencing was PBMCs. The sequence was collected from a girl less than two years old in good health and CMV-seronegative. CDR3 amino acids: CAWKRASNTGELFF. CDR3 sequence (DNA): TGTGCCTGGAAGAGGGCTTCGAACACCGGGGAGCTGTTTTTT.